This T cell receptor (beta chain) derives from a study of CD8+ T cells in alopecia areata. In the study overall: Patients in the treated group were given tofacitinib by mouth, 5 to 10 mg twice a day. The duration of tofacitinib was 6 to 18 months, with 6 months off drug afterward.

CD4+ and CD8+ T cells were sorted from PBMCs. In regard to this clone: No antigen is known for it.

The study, taken as a whole, reports: Clonality exceeded that of normal scalp in lesional scalp, most notably in alopecia totalis/universalis.

The sequencing template was cDNA reverse transcribed from extracted RNA. Using immunoSEQ multiplex PCR, the repertoire was profiled, and TCRdb retains in-frame clones only, with some absent. The sample lists roughly 250,000 clones, 67% occurring once. The sample consisted of CD4+ T cells sorted from blood, taken at week 0. The sequence came from a human donor with alopecia areata.

This CDR3 reads CASSYPDLTGSYEQYF. CDR3 coding DNA: TGTGCCAGCAGTTACCCCGACCTGACAGGGTCCTACGAGCAGTACTTC. The gene calls are TRBV6-5 and TRBJ2-7, with 7 positions matching TRBD1. The J segment lost 1 base and the V segment lost 2 bases, leaving 8 bases of the junction unmatched. The CDR3 runs to 16 residues. CDR1 MNHEY and CDR2 SVGAGI come from the germline V gene.